These T cell receptor beta chains were read from a single sample in a study of blood T cell repertoires in COVID-19. Clones were read by immunoSEQ multiplex PCR, and TCRdb kept only the in-frame ones, dropping some. Of around 270,000 clones in the sample, 84% were seen once. Material: peripheral blood. These TCRs come from a woman in her forties who had recovered from COVID-19. Both conserved end residues are part of each CDR3. Each record gives: clone size, V gene, D gene, J gene, CDR3 protein, CDR3 DNA. The D gene is left open where the match is weak. The size field is filled for only some rows; it gives once, few, many or a size class.

clone_size: NA; v_call: TRBV5-4; d_call: NA; j_call: TRBJ2-3; cdr3_aa: CASSFISESTDTQYF; cdr3_nt: TGTGCCAGCAGCTTCATTAGCGAAAGCACAGATACGCAGTATTTT
clone_size: NA; v_call: TRBV28; d_call: TRBD1; j_call: TRBJ1-1; cdr3_aa: CASTGGQEATEAFF; cdr3_nt: TGTGCCAGCACAGGGGGCCAGGAGGCCACTGAAGCTTTCTTT
clone_size: NA; v_call: TRBV7-9; d_call: TRBD1; j_call: TRBJ2-5; cdr3_aa: CASSRQTGTVKETQYF; cdr3_nt: TGTGCCAGCAGCCGCCAGACCGGGACAGTGAAAGAGACCCAGTACTTC
clone_size: many; v_call: TRBV5-1; d_call: NA; j_call: TRBJ2-7; cdr3_aa: CASSLDGQGVHEQYF; cdr3_nt: TGCGCCAGCAGCTTGGATGGGCAGGGTGTCCACGAGCAGTACTTC
clone_size: NA; v_call: TRBV2; d_call: NA; j_call: TRBJ1-4; cdr3_aa: CASSVVGQANEKLFF; cdr3_nt: TGTGCCAGCAGTGTCGTGGGCCAGGCTAATGAAAAACTGTTTTTT
clone_size: NA; v_call: TRBV19; d_call: NA; j_call: TRBJ1-2; cdr3_aa: CASRTPGQRDGYTF; cdr3_nt: TGTGCCAGTAGGACCCCGGGACAAAGAGACGGCTACACCTTC
clone_size: NA; v_call: TRBV24-1; d_call: NA; j_call: TRBJ2-1; cdr3_aa: CATSPRTGRDEQFF; cdr3_nt: TGTGCCACCAGCCCCCGGACCGGGCGGGATGAGCAGTTCTTC
clone_size: NA; v_call: TRBV19; d_call: TRBD2; j_call: TRBJ2-7; cdr3_aa: CASSPQSAGATYEQYF; cdr3_nt: TGTGCCAGTAGTCCTCAATCAGCGGGGGCAACCTACGAGCAGTACTTC
clone_size: NA; v_call: TRBV24-1; d_call: NA; j_call: TRBJ2-3; cdr3_aa: CATSDSLRAMSTDTQYF; cdr3_nt: TGTGCCACCAGTGATTCACTCAGGGCAATGAGCACAGATACGCAGTATTTT
clone_size: NA; v_call: TRBV7-9; d_call: TRBD2; j_call: TRBJ2-1; cdr3_aa: CASSLGLGLSSSYNEQFF; cdr3_nt: TGTGCCAGCAGCTTAGGTCTGGGACTATCCAGCTCCTACAATGAGCAGTTCTTC
clone_size: NA; v_call: TRBV3-1/TRBV3-2; d_call: TRBD1; j_call: TRBJ1-2; cdr3_aa: CASSSRDRPSYGYTF; cdr3_nt: TGTGCCAGCAGCAGCCGGGACAGGCCTTCCTATGGCTACACCTTC
clone_size: NA; v_call: TRBV27; d_call: NA; j_call: TRBJ2-3; cdr3_aa: CASSFIGGDTDTQYF; cdr3_nt: TGTGCCAGCAGTTTCATCGGGGGAGACACAGATACGCAGTATTTT
clone_size: once; v_call: TRBV2; d_call: NA; j_call: TRBJ1-1; cdr3_aa: CASRVDSSGTEAFF; cdr3_nt: TGTGCCAGCAGGGTAGACAGCTCAGGCACTGAAGCTTTCTTT
clone_size: NA; v_call: TRBV5-6; d_call: NA; j_call: TRBJ2-1; cdr3_aa: CASSLGRGTYNEQFF; cdr3_nt: TGTGCCAGCAGCTTGGGGCGGGGAACCTACAATGAGCAGTTCTTC
clone_size: NA; v_call: TRBV30; d_call: NA; j_call: TRBJ2-7; cdr3_aa: CAWSIDTGEQYF; cdr3_nt: TGTGCCTGGAGTATTGATACGGGCGAGCAGTACTTC
clone_size: NA; v_call: TRBV14; d_call: NA; j_call: TRBJ1-1; cdr3_aa: CASGRQGTEAFF; cdr3_nt: TGTGCCAGCGGCCGGCAGGGTACTGAAGCTTTCTTT
clone_size: NA; v_call: TRBV11-3; d_call: NA; j_call: TRBJ2-7; cdr3_aa: CASSLGRDYEQYF; cdr3_nt: TGTGCCAGCAGCTTAGGCAGGGACTACGAGCAGTACTTC
clone_size: NA; v_call: TRBV18; d_call: NA; j_call: TRBJ2-5; cdr3_aa: CASSPRGETQYF; cdr3_nt: TGTGCCAGCTCACCACGCGGAGAGACCCAGTACTTC
clone_size: NA; v_call: TRBV15; d_call: TRBD1; j_call: TRBJ1-1; cdr3_aa: CATSRAAGGMNTEAFF; cdr3_nt: TGTGCCACCAGCAGAGCGGCAGGGGGAATGAATACTGAAGCTTTCTTT
clone_size: NA; v_call: TRBV5-1; d_call: NA; j_call: TRBJ2-3; cdr3_aa: CASSLEWRGSTDTQYF; cdr3_nt: TGCGCCAGCAGCTTGGAGTGGAGGGGTAGCACAGATACGCAGTATTTT